This is a list of T cell receptor beta chains from one sample in a study of follicular helper T cells after annual influenza vaccination. Libraries were prepared by immunoSEQ multiplex PCR; TCRdb keeps only in-frame clonotypes and omits some of them. In the table there are over 10,000 clones, around 80% of which are singletons. The sample was CXCR5+ CD38- circulating T follicular helper cells from blood, taken on the day of influenza vaccination. The receptor source for this set is an adult who received the influenza vaccine. CDR3s include the opening cysteine and the closing phenylalanine or tryptophan. A D gene is named only where the DNA matches it firmly. The size field is filled for only some rows; it gives once, few, many or a size class.

clone_size,v_call,d_call,j_call,cdr3_nt,cdr3_aa
.,TRBV5-1,.,TRBJ1-6,TGCGCCAGCAGCTTGGCCTGGTTTGCGAATAATTCACCCCTCCACTTT,CASSLAWFANNSPLHF
.,TRBV14,.,TRBJ2-1,TGTGCCAGCAGCCAAGTGGGGGCTGGTGAGCAGTTCTTC,CASSQVGAGEQFF
.,TRBV30,.,TRBJ1-2,TGTGCCCTAGGTTCAGGGGTCAACTATGGCTACACCTTC,CALGSGVNYGYTF
.,TRBV6-4,.,TRBJ2-5,TGTGCCAGCAGTGACGCAGTTTTATCAGAGACCCAGTACTTC,CASSDAVLSETQYF
.,TRBV6-1,TRBD1,TRBJ1-3,TGTGCCAGCAGTGAGAGTTACAGGGGGCAAAGAAACACCATATATTTT,CASSESYRGQRNTIYF
.,TRBV5-1,.,TRBJ2-1,TGCGCCAGCAGCTTGAGTGGTAACCCCTACAATGAGCAGTTCTTC,CASSLSGNPYNEQFF
.,TRBV29-1,.,TRBJ1-1,TGCAGCGTTTTGGGCTCCACTCACGGGGGGAACACTGAAGCTTTCTTT,CSVLGSTHGGNTEAFF
.,TRBV6-6,.,TRBJ2-7,TGTGCCAGCACCCCTCGGCAGGAACCCTACGAGCAGTACTTC,CASTPRQEPYEQYF
.,TRBV7-6,.,TRBJ2-6,TGTGCCAGCAGCTTAGCCCCTCCGGGTAACCTCGGGGCCAACGTCCTGACTTTC,CASSLAPPGNLGANVLTF
.,TRBV6-5,.,TRBJ1-1,TGTGCCAGCCAACGAGGGGGGGTAGCGAGCACTGAAGCTTTCTTT,CASQRGGVASTEAFF
.,TRBV5-1,.,TRBJ1-1,TGCGCCAGCAGCTTGGTTCCAGGGGAAACTGAAGCTTTCTTT,CASSLVPGETEAFF
.,TRBV7-8,.,TRBJ2-5,TGTGCCAGCAGCTCCACCCGGGGGCAAGAGACCCAGTACTTC,CASSSTRGQETQYF
.,TRBV11-3,TRBD2,TRBJ2-1,TGTGCCAGCAGTTCACGCGGGGGGGATGAGCAGTTCTTC,CASSSRGGDEQFF
few,TRBV7-2,.,TRBJ1-6,TGTGCCAGCAGCGGTGGAGACCCGTATTCACCCCTCCACTTT,CASSGGDPYSPLHF
.,TRBV29-1,.,TRBJ1-2,TGCAGCGCTGGGGACCGGAACTATGGCTACACCTTC,CSAGDRNYGYTF
.,TRBV10-3,.,TRBJ2-6,TGTGCCATCAGTTTCCCCGGGCTTGGAAACTCTGGGGCCAACGTCCTGACTTTC,CAISFPGLGNSGANVLTF
.,TRBV7-2,.,TRBJ1-2,TGTGCCAGCAGCTTAGTATCAGCAAGCTTCAACTATGGCTACACCTTC,CASSLVSASFNYGYTF
.,TRBV5-6,.,TRBJ1-3,TGTGCCAGCAGCTTGGGAGAGGGCTCTGGAAACACCATATATTTT,CASSLGEGSGNTIYF
.,TRBV19,.,TRBJ2-2,TGTGCCACTCGTCTCGGGGGGCCTAACGGGGAGCTGTTTTTT,CATRLGGPNGELFF
.,TRBV20-1,.,TRBJ1-2,TGCAGTGCCGATGTCCCGAATGGCTACACCTTC,CSADVPNGYTF
.,TRBV5-6,TRBD1,TRBJ1-2,TGTGCCAGCAGCTTGCGGGGACAGGGTCTCGGGGGCTACACCTTC,CASSLRGQGLGGYTF
.,TRBV7-6,.,TRBJ1-3,TGTGCCAGCAGCTTAGAGGAGGGAAACACCATATATTTT,CASSLEEGNTIYF
.,TRBV5-4,.,TRBJ1-4,TGTGCCAGCAGCTTGGATCGGACAATCGGGGAAAAACTGTTTTTT,CASSLDRTIGEKLFF
.,TRBV18,.,TRBJ2-7,TGTGCCAGCTCACCGATAGGGACGAACTACGAGCAGTACTTC,CASSPIGTNYEQYF
few,TRBV28,.,TRBJ1-2,TGTGCCAGCAGTTTTATACAGGGAGCTAACTATGGCTACACCTTC,CASSFIQGANYGYTF
.,TRBV5-1,.,TRBJ1-4,TGCGCCAGCAGCTTTACGGCCTCTAATGAAAAACTGTTTTTT,CASSFTASNEKLFF
.,TRBV7-2,.,TRBJ2-1,TGTGCCAGCAGCACACGGGACCCCAGCTCCTACAATGAGCAGTTCTTC,CASSTRDPSSYNEQFF
.,TRBV28,.,TRBJ2-5,TGTGCCAGCAGTTTGGCGGGGGCTCGTGGGGAGACCCAGTACTTC,CASSLAGARGETQYF
.,TRBV27,.,TRBJ1-1,TGTGCCAGCAGCCCCCGTATCGGCCCGAACACTGAAGCTTTCTTT,CASSPRIGPNTEAFF
.,TRBV6-1,TRBD2,TRBJ2-2,TGTGCCAGCACGCTAGCGGCCTGGGGAGGGGAGCTGTTTTTT,CASTLAAWGGELFF
.,TRBV6-5,.,TRBJ1-6,TGTGCCAGCAATATCGAGAGGTCGGGCTCACCCCTCCACTTT,CASNIERSGSPLHF
once,TRBV28,.,TRBJ1-5,TGTGCCAGCAGTTTAGGCAGAGGTGGTGGTCAGCCCCAGCATTTC,CASSLGRGGGQPQHF
.,TRBV5-5,.,TRBJ1-2,TGTGCCAGCAGCTTAGATCCAGGGACCTCGGGCTATGGCTACACCTTC,CASSLDPGTSGYGYTF
.,TRBV11-2,.,TRBJ2-2,TGTGCCAGCAGCTTGTCGAACACCGGGGAGCTGTTTTTT,CASSLSNTGELFF
few,TRBV6-6,TRBD1,TRBJ1-6,TGTGCCAGCAGGGACGGGACAGGGGTTGATAATTCACCCCTCCACTTT,CASRDGTGVDNSPLHF
.,TRBV7-9,.,TRBJ2-2,TGTGCCAGCAGCTTAGGCCAGAACACCGGGGAGCTGTTTTTT,CASSLGQNTGELFF
once,TRBV5-1,.,TRBJ1-1,TGCGCCAGCAGCTTGGACTCGCCCGGAGTGGCAGCTTTCTTT,CASSLDSPGVAAFF
.,TRBV30,TRBD1,TRBJ1-2,TGTGCCTCTGGGACAGTTCTTAACTATGGCTACACCTTC,CASGTVLNYGYTF
.,TRBV28,.,TRBJ2-4,TGTGCCAGCAGGGGACCCTCGAGAAACATTCAGTACTTC,CASRGPSRNIQYF
.,TRBV4-1,.,TRBJ1-5,TGCGCCAGCAGCCAAGAAGGCGGGACGACTAATCAGCCCCAGCATTTT,CASSQEGGTTNQPQHF
few,TRBV6-6,TRBD1,TRBJ1-1,TGTGCCAGCAAAATAAGACAAGGGGGCTTAGCTTTCTTT,CASKIRQGGLAFF
.,TRBV5-5,.,TRBJ2-7,TGTGCCAGCAGCTTGGATCAGGGCTCCTACGAGCAGTACTTC,CASSLDQGSYEQYF
.,TRBV4-1,.,TRBJ1-3,TGCGCCAGCAGCCAAGGAAACACCGGGGGCCTCGGAAACACCATATATTTT,CASSQGNTGGLGNTIYF
.,TRBV30,.,TRBJ2-5,TGTGCCTGGAGTGAGGAGTCGGCCCAGTACTTC,CAWSEESAQYF
.,TRBV2,TRBD1,TRBJ2-4,TGTGCCAGCAGTGCCGGGACAGCGCCAAACATTCAGTACTTC,CASSAGTAPNIQYF
.,TRBV15,TRBD1,TRBJ2-6,TGTGCCACCGGGGCGGGACAGGGTCGCTCTGGGGCCAACGTCCTGACTTTC,CATGAGQGRSGANVLTF
.,TRBV5-5,TRBD2,TRBJ2-5,TGTGCCAGCAGCTTGGATAGGCTAGCGGGGAGTCTAGGAGAGACCCAGTACTTC,CASSLDRLAGSLGETQYF
.,TRBV5-1,.,TRBJ2-1,TGCGCCAGCAGCCTAGGAATCAGCTCCTACAATGAGCAGTTCTTC,CASSLGISSYNEQFF
.,TRBV7-2,TRBD1,TRBJ1-4,TGTGCCAGCAGCTTAGGCCCGGACAGGGGGAATGAAAAACTGTTTTTT,CASSLGPDRGNEKLFF
.,TRBV18,.,TRBJ2-3,TGTGCCAGCTCATTTACAGCTCATAGCACAGATACGCAGTATTTT,CASSFTAHSTDTQYF
.,TRBV6-4,.,TRBJ1-5,TGTGCCAGCAGTGACTCGGGGACGGTCCACTATAGCAATCAGCCCCAGCATTTT,CASSDSGTVHYSNQPQHF
.,TRBV7-9,.,TRBJ2-6,TGTGCCAGCACCCTAGTCACTGGGGCCAACGTCCTGACTTTC,CASTLVTGANVLTF
.,TRBV5-1,TRBD1,TRBJ2-5,TGCGCCAGCAGCCACGCCCCGGGGACAGGGCAAGAGACCCAGTACTTC,CASSHAPGTGQETQYF
.,TRBV5-5,.,TRBJ2-1,TGTGCCAGCAGCTTGACTTACCCGAGCTCCTACAATGAGCAGTTCTTC,CASSLTYPSSYNEQFF
.,TRBV7-9,TRBD1,TRBJ2-5,TGTGCCAGCAGCCCAGGGGGCTTGGAGACCCAGTACTTC,CASSPGGLETQYF